This TCR beta chain stems from a study of blood T cell repertoires in COVID-19. Study-wide background: T cells, B-cell-depleted T cells, or PBMCs provided the cDNA or gDNA that served as material.

The assay was immunoSEQ multiplex PCR, and TCRdb's table has in-frame clones only and misses some. The sample contains 200,000 to 250,000 clones, 65% to 90% of which appear only once. CDR1 is SGHTA and CDR2 is FQGNSA in the germline V gene. V lost 2 bases to trimming and J lost 6 bases; unmatched junction nucleotides: 3. The CDR3 totals 14 residues. The sequencing input was peripheral blood. The chain is built from TRBV7-2 and TRBJ1-5; TRBD1 aligns across 8 bases. The TCR sequence derives from a woman in her seventies with acute or convalescent COVID-19. CDR3: CASSLSTGGQPQHF. In DNA, the CDR3 is TGTGCCAGCAGCTTAAGTACAGGGGGTCAGCCCCAGCATTTT.